These T cell receptor beta chains were read from a single sample in a study of T cell changes during pregnancy in multiple sclerosis. TCRdb keeps only in-frame clones here, not all; method: immunoSEQ multiplex PCR. In the table there are fewer than 110,000 clones, around 90% of which are singletons. The sample here was peripheral blood, taken in the third trimester of pregnancy. The receptors originated from a female donor in good health, enrolled as a control in a pregnancy study. Both conserved end residues are part of each CDR3. A D gene is named only where the DNA matches it firmly. Not every row has a clone size; where given, it reads once, few, many or a size class.

.	.	TRBV4-3	TRBJ1-4	CASSQVGEGELFF	TGCGCCAGCAGCCAAGTCGGGGAGGGGGAACTGTTTTTT
TRBD1	.	TRBV19	TRBJ2-2	CASRTGGIGELFF	TGTGCCAGTAGGACAGGGGGCATCGGGGAGCTGTTTTTT
TRBD1	.	TRBV18	TRBJ2-3	CASSPIWGQSTDTQYF	TGTGCCAGCTCACCAATATGGGGACAGAGCACAGATACGCAGTATTTT
TRBD1	.	TRBV19	TRBJ1-5	CASSMQGGPSQPQHF	TGTGCCAGTAGTATGCAAGGGGGCCCGAGTCAGCCCCAGCATTTT
.	.	TRBV6-5	TRBJ1-6	CASSPLLQGESPLHF	TGTGCCAGCAGCCCGTTACTACAGGGTGAGTCACCCCTCCACTTT
.	once	TRBV9	TRBJ1-1	CASSAPAGAEAFF	TGTGCCAGCAGCGCACCGGCAGGGGCTGAAGCTTTCTTT
.	.	TRBV5-1	TRBJ1-1	CASSLGGVEAFF	TGCGCCAGCAGCTTGGGAGGCGTTGAAGCTTTCTTT
.	.	TRBV4-2	TRBJ2-7	CASTLGGTASYEQYF	TGTGCCAGCACCCTCGGCGGGACAGCATCCTACGAGCAGTACTTC
.	few	TRBV7-9	TRBJ1-1	CASSLDGVRGEAFF	TGTGCCAGCAGCTTAGACGGCGTAAGGGGGGAAGCTTTCTTT
TRBD2	.	TRBV7-2	TRBJ2-3	CASSLEAGGPPDTQYF	TGTGCCAGCAGCTTAGAAGCGGGGGGGCCCCCAGATACGCAGTATTTT
.	.	TRBV6-5	TRBJ1-2	CASSPSGTNYGYTF	TGTGCCAGCAGTCCCAGCGGTACTAACTATGGCTACACCTTC
.	once	TRBV11-2	TRBJ1-1	CASSFYEGSMGTEAFF	TGTGCCAGCAGCTTTTATGAGGGTTCAATGGGGACTGAAGCTTTCTTT
TRBD2	.	TRBV19	TRBJ2-1	CASSPIRLAEGLYNEQFF	TGTGCCAGTAGTCCAATCCGGCTAGCGGAGGGGCTTTACAATGAGCAGTTCTTC
TRBD1	once	TRBV4-3	TRBJ2-2	CASSQDLPRTGNTGELFF	TGCGCCAGCAGCCAAGATCTTCCCAGGACAGGGAACACCGGGGAGCTGTTTTTT
.	.	TRBV15	TRBJ2-7	CATSRGQGPYEQYF	TGTGCCACCAGCAGAGGCCAGGGGCCCTACGAGCAGTACTTC
.	.	TRBV2	TRBJ2-1	CASSARGLAASYNEQFF	TGTGCCAGCAGTGCCCGGGGATTAGCGGCGAGCTACAATGAGCAGTTCTTC
TRBD1	.	TRBV27	TRBJ2-3	CASRQTGGGTDTQYF	TGTGCCAGCAGGCAGACAGGGGGCGGCACAGATACGCAGTATTTT
.	.	TRBV5-6	TRBJ1-1	CASSPSRQMNTEAFF	TGTGCCAGCAGCCCTTCCAGACAAATGAACACTGAAGCTTTCTTT
TRBD2	.	TRBV7-3	TRBJ2-1	CASSLTGGYNEQFF	TGTGCCAGCAGCTTAACGGGAGGGTACAATGAGCAGTTCTTC
TRBD1	.	TRBV12-5	TRBJ2-7	CASGLSGTGGGEQYF	TGTGCTAGTGGATTATCCGGGACAGGGGGCGGCGAGCAGTACTTC
.	.	TRBV19	TRBJ1-6	CASSIFSGRSSYNSPLHF	TGTGCCAGTAGTATATTTTCCGGGAGAAGCTCCTATAATTCACCCCTCCACTTT
TRBD2	once	TRBV5-5	TRBJ2-5	CASREGETQYF	TGTGCCAGCCGGGAGGGGGAGACCCAGTACTTC
.	.	TRBV6-5	TRBJ2-7	CASSYRRGGFGEQYF	TGTGCCAGCAGTTACCGTCGTGGCGGATTCGGGGAGCAGTACTTC
.	.	TRBV7-3	TRBJ2-4	CASSSAGALGDIQYF	TGTGCCAGCAGCTCGGCGGGGGCCTTAGGGGACATTCAGTACTTC
TRBD1	.	TRBV10-3	TRBJ2-7	CAISEVGTVYEQYF	TGTGCCATCAGTGAGGTCGGGACAGTCTACGAGCAGTACTTC
TRBD1	once	TRBV6-4	TRBJ1-4	CATRQGPNEKLFF	TGTGCCACGAGACAGGGACCTAATGAAAAACTGTTTTTT
TRBD1	.	TRBV7-2	TRBJ1-2	CASSIGQGGNYGYTF	TGTGCCAGCAGCATAGGACAGGGGGGGAACTATGGCTACACCTTC
.	once	TRBV25-1	TRBJ2-7	CASNRDSTYEQYF	TGTGCCAGCAATCGGGACTCAACCTACGAGCAGTACTTC
.	.	TRBV21-1	TRBJ2-7	CASSKRGYEQYF	TGTGCCAGCAGCAAGCGGGGCTACGAGCAGTACTTC
.	.	TRBV5-1	TRBJ1-1	CASSVDRLNTEAFF	TGCGCCAGCAGCGTCGACAGGTTGAACACTGAAGCTTTCTTT
TRBD2	.	TRBV7-2	TRBJ2-3	CASSSQRGGTDTQYF	TGTGCCAGCAGCTCGCAGCGGGGGGGCACAGATACGCAGTATTTT
TRBD1	.	TRBV9	TRBJ2-6	CASSVSIRPGTGFSGANVLTF	TGTGCCAGCAGCGTATCGATCAGGCCCGGGACAGGCTTCTCTGGGGCCAACGTCCTGACTTTC
.	.	TRBV6-6	TRBJ1-1	CASSYLDNSGTEAFF	TGTGCCAGCAGTTACCTCGACAACTCGGGGACTGAAGCTTTCTTT
TRBD2	medium-sized	TRBV2	TRBJ2-7	CASSTVLSGGPHEQYF	TGTGCCAGCAGTACCGTCCTTAGCGGGGGGCCCCACGAGCAGTACTTC
TRBD2	.	TRBV4-2	TRBJ2-3	CASSQQTSGGASSTDTQYF	TGTGCCAGCAGCCAACAGACTAGCGGGGGGGCATCTAGCACAGATACGCAGTATTTT
TRBD1	.	TRBV27	TRBJ1-4	CASSLTGGTNEKLFF	TGTGCCAGCAGTTTAACAGGGGGAACTAATGAAAAACTGTTTTTT
.	.	TRBV30	TRBJ1-2	CAWSVLGLGYGYTF	TGTGCCTGGAGTGTTCTGGGACTAGGCTATGGCTACACCTTC
.	.	TRBV6-5	TRBJ1-2	CASSYVWIQGNYGYTF	TGTGCCAGCAGTTACGTGTGGATACAGGGAAACTATGGCTACACCTTC
.	.	TRBV9	TRBJ1-1	CASSVVSSWSTEAFF	TGTGCCAGCAGCGTAGTTTCTAGTTGGAGCACTGAAGCTTTCTTT
TRBD1	.	TRBV28	TRBJ2-7	CASLHDRDSSYEQYF	TGTGCCAGCCTTCACGACAGGGATAGCTCCTACGAGCAGTACTTC
.	many	TRBV4-1	TRBJ1-3	CASSRGGLVLSGNTIYF	TGCGCCAGCAGCCGCGGAGGATTGGTCCTCTCTGGAAACACCATATATTTT
TRBD1	.	TRBV2	TRBJ2-1	CASRWVETGTYNEQFF	TGTGCCAGCAGGTGGGTCGAGACAGGGACCTACAATGAGCAGTTCTTC
TRBD1	.	TRBV10-3	TRBJ2-7	CAISETFPGTGPYEQYF	TGTGCCATCAGTGAAACTTTTCCCGGGACAGGTCCCTACGAGCAGTACTTC
TRBD2	once	TRBV30	TRBJ2-7	CAWSRGGRSEQYF	TGTGCCTGGAGTCGGGGGGGGCGATCAGAGCAGTACTTC
.	once	TRBV7-9	TRBJ1-2	CASSPTGYGYTF	TGTGCCAGCAGTCCGACAGGCTATGGCTACACCTTC
TRBD1	.	TRBV19	TRBJ2-7	CASSILGQGLGEQYF	TGTGCCAGTAGTATTTTGGGACAGGGGCTTGGCGAGCAGTACTTC